The rows below give T cell receptor beta chains drawn from one sample of a study of blood T cell repertoires in COVID-19. TCRdb's copy holds only in-frame clones and misses some; the assay was immunoSEQ multiplex PCR. Of approximately 65,000 clones in the sample, more than 70% were seen once. The specimen was peripheral blood. The source is a man between 45 and 60 years old with acute or convalescent COVID-19. Each CDR3 is given with its conserved first and last residue. A D gene is named only where the DNA matches it firmly. Clone size is not always given. Where it is, it says once, few, many or a class for expanded clones.

J	V	size	D	CDR3	DNA
TRBJ2-2	TRBV6-6	.	.	CASSQTGELFF	TGTGCCAGCAGCCAAACCGGGGAGCTGTTTTTT
TRBJ2-7	TRBV29-1	.	.	CSTAGDSYEQYF	TGCAGCACCGCAGGGGACTCCTACGAGCAGTACTTC
TRBJ2-1	TRBV27	.	.	CASSLRSSYNEQFF	TGTGCCAGCAGTTTACGGAGTTCCTACAATGAGCAGTTCTTC
TRBJ1-5	TRBV7-8	.	TRBD1	CASSYRGRNQPQHF	TGTGCCAGCAGCTACAGGGGGCGGAATCAGCCCCAGCATTTT
TRBJ1-5	TRBV19	.	TRBD1	CATNRQGAEQPQHF	TGTGCCACAAACAGACAGGGGGCGGAGCAGCCCCAGCATTTT
TRBJ1-2	TRBV6-5	.	.	CASSLISGSHGYTF	TGTGCCAGCAGTCTGATCAGTGGTTCTCATGGCTACACCTTC
TRBJ1-1	TRBV18	.	.	CASSVEVYTEAFF	TGTGCCAGCTCAGTTGAGGTGTACACTGAAGCTTTCTTT
TRBJ1-2	TRBV10-2	.	TRBD1	CASKSGTGGRGYTF	TGCGCCAGCAAGTCCGGGACAGGGGGTAGGGGCTACACCTTC
TRBJ1-6	TRBV25-1	.	.	CASSEYGRAGGNPLHF	TGTGCCAGCAGTGAATATGGGAGGGCCGGGGGGAACCCCCTCCACTTT
TRBJ1-2	TRBV28	.	.	CASSLGRTFYGYTF	TGTGCCAGCAGTTTGGGCAGAACTTTCTATGGCTACACCTTC
TRBJ1-1	TRBV6-5	.	TRBD1	CASSFTGAEAFF	TGTGCCAGCAGTTTTACAGGGGCTGAAGCTTTCTTT
TRBJ2-7	TRBV11-2	.	.	CASSNLQGSSYEQYF	TGTGCCAGCAGCAACCTCCAGGGAAGCTCCTACGAGCAGTACTTC
TRBJ2-1	TRBV5-1	.	.	CASSRGTPSPHEQFF	TGCGCCAGCAGCCGAGGGACACCGAGTCCCCATGAGCAGTTCTTC
TRBJ2-3	TRBV10-3	.	TRBD2	CAISKTSGKTGTDTQYF	TGTGCCATCAGTAAGACTAGCGGGAAAACGGGCACAGATACGCAGTATTTT
TRBJ1-5	TRBV19	.	.	CASSIEGRAYNQPQHF	TGTGCCAGTAGTATCGAAGGCAGGGCCTACAATCAGCCCCAGCATTTT
TRBJ2-7	TRBV2	.	.	CASSEEQVFAYEQYF	TGTGCCAGCAGTGAAGAACAGGTATTTGCCTACGAGCAGTACTTC
TRBJ2-2	TRBV30	.	TRBD2	CAWSSGRVAAGELFF	TGTGCCTGGAGTAGCGGGAGGGTCGCCGCCGGGGAGCTGTTTTTT
TRBJ1-1	TRBV29-1	once	.	CSVEQGPGGTEAFF	TGCAGCGTTGAACAGGGGCCGGGGGGCACTGAAGCTTTCTTT
TRBJ1-2	TRBV4-1	.	.	CASSQERGTNYGYTF	TGCGCCAGCAGCCAAGAAAGGGGAACTAACTATGGCTACACCTTC
TRBJ2-7	TRBV9	.	TRBD1	CASSVGDSSYEQYF	TGTGCCAGCAGCGTGGGGGACAGCTCCTACGAGCAGTACTTC
TRBJ1-2	TRBV7-9	.	.	CASSLGSGFYGYTF	TGTGCCAGCAGCTTAGGGTCGGGGTTCTATGGCTACACCTTC
TRBJ2-1	TRBV23-1	.	.	CASSLHREKGYYNEQFF	TGCGCCAGCAGTCTACACAGGGAGAAGGGTTACTACAATGAGCAGTTCTTC
TRBJ1-1	TRBV2	medium-sized	.	CASSDTMNTEAFF	TGTGCCAGCAGTGACACAATGAACACTGAAGCTTTCTTT
TRBJ2-1	TRBV3-1/TRBV3-2	.	TRBD1	CASSLGTGGQFF	TGTGCCAGCAGCCTCGGGACAGGGGGACAGTTCTTC